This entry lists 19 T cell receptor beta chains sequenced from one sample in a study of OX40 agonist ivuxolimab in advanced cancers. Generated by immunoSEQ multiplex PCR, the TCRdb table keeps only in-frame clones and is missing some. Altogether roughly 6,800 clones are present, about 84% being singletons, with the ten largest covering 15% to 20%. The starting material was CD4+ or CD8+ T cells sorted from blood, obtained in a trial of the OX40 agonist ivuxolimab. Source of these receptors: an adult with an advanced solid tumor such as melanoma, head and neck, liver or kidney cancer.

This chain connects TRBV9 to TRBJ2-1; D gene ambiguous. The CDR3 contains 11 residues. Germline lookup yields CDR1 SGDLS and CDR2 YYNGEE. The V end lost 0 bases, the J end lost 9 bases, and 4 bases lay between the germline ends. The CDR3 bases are TGTGCCAGCAGCGTAGACGGTGAGCAGTTCTTC. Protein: CASSVDGEQFF.

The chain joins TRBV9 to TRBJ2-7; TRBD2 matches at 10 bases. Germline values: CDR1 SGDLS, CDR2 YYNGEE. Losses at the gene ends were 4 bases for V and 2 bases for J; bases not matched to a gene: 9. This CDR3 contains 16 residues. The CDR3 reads CASSSPRSGGAYEQYF. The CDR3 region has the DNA TGTGCCAGCAGCTCCCCGCGGAGCGGGGGGGCCTACGAGCAGTACTTC.

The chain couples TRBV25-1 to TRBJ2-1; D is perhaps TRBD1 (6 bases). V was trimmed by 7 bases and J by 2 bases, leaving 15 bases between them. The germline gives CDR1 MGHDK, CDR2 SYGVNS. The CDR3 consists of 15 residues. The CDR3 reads CASIDAGEPYNEQFF. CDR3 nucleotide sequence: TGTGCCAGCATTGACGCAGGGGAACCCTACAATGAGCAGTTCTTC.

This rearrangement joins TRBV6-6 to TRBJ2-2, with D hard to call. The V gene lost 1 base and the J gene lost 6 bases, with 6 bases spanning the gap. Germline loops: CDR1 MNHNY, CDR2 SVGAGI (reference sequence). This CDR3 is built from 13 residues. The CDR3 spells CASSYLLSGELFF. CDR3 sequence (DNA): TGTGCCAGCAGTTACTTGCTGTCCGGGGAGCTGTTTTTT.

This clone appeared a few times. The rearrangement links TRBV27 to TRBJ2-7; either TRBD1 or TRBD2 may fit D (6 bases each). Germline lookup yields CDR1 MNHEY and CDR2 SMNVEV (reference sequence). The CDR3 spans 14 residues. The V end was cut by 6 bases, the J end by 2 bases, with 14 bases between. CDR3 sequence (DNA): TGTGCCAGCAGCGTTTTTGGGGGGCCCTACGAGCAGTACTTC. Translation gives CASSVFGGPYEQYF.

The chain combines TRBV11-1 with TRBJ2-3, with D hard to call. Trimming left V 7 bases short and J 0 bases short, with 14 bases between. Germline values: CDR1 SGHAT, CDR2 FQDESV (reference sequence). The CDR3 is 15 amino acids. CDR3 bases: TGTGCCAGCACAGCCCTTTGGTCTAGCACAGATACGCAGTATTTT. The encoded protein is CASTALWSSTDTQYF.

The CDR3 spells CSARDGADYGYTF. CDR3 DNA: TGCAGCGCTCGGGACGGAGCTGATTATGGCTACACCTTC. This chain connects TRBV29-1 to TRBJ1-2, with D possibly matching TRBD1 (5 bases). The CDR3 has 13 amino acids. V dropped 7 bases and J dropped 5 bases, with 17 bases sitting between them. Germline-derived CDR1 and CDR2 are SQVTM and ANQGSEA.

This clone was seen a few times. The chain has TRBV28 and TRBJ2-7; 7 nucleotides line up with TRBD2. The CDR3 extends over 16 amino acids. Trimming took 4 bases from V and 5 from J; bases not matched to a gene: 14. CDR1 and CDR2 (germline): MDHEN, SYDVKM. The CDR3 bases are TGTGCCAGCAGTTATCTCCTCGGGGGGTTTTCGAACGAGCAGTACTTC. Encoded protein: CASSYLLGGFSNEQYF.

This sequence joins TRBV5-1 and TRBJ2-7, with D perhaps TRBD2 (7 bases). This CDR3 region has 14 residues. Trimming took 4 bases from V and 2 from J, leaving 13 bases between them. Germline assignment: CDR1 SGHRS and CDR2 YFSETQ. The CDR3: CASSRTGGAYEQYF. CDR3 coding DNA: TGCGCCAGCAGCCGAACGGGGGGCGCCTACGAGCAGTACTTC.

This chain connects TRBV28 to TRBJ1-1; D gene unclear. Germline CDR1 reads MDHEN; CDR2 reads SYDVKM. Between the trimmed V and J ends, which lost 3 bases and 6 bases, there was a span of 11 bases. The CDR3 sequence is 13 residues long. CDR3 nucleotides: TGTGCCAGCAGTTTCGTAGTTAACTCTGAAGCTTTCTTT. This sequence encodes CASSFVVNSEAFF.

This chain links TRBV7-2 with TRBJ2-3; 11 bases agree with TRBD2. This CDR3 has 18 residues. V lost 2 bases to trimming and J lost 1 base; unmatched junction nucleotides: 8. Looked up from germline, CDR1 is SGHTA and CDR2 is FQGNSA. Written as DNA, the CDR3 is TGTGCCAGCAGCTTATCTTTTCAACTAGCGGGGGGCACAGATACGCAGTATTTT. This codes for CASSLSFQLAGGTDTQYF.

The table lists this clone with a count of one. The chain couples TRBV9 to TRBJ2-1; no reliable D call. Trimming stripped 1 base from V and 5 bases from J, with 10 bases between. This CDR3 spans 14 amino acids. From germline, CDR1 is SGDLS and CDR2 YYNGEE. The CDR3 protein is CASSVYDVDNEQFF. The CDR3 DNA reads TGTGCCAGCAGCGTATATGACGTAGACAATGAGCAGTTCTTC.

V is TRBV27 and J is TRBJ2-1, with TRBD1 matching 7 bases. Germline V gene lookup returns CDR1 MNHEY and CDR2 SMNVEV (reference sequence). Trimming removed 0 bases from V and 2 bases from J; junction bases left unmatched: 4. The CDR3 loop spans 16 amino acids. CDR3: CASSLSSRGTYNEQFF. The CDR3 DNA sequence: TGTGCCAGCAGTTTATCGTCCAGGGGGACCTACAATGAGCAGTTCTTC.

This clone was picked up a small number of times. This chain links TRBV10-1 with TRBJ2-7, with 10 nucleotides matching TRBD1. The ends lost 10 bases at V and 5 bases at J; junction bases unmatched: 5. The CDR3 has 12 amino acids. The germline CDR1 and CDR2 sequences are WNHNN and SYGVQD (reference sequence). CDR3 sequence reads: CANRQGANEQYF. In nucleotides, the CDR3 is TGCGCCAACCGACAGGGGGCTAACGAGCAGTACTTC.

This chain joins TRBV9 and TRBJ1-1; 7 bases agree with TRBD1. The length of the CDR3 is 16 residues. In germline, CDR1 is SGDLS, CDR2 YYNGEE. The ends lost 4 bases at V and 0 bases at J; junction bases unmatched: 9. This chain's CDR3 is CASSSRDSPMNTEAFF. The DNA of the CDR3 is TGTGCCAGCAGCTCCAGGGACAGTCCCATGAACACTGAAGCTTTCTTT.

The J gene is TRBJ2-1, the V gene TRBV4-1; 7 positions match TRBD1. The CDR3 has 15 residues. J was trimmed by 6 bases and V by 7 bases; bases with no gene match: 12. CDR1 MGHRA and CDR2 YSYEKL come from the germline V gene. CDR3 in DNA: TGCGCCAGCACCCGACAGGGCGGTATGATCAATGAGCAGTTCTTC. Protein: CASTRQGGMINEQFF.

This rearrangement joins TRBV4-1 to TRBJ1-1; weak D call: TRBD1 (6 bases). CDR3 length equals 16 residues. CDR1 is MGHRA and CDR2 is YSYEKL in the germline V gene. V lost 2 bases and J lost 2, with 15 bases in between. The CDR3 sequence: CASSQLETGFNTEAFF. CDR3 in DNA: TGCGCCAGCAGCCAATTGGAGACAGGTTTCAACACTGAAGCTTTCTTT.

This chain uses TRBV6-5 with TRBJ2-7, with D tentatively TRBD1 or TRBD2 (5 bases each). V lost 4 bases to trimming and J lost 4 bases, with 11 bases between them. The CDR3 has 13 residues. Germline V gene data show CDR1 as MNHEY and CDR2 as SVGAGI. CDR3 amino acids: CASSSGRDYEQYF. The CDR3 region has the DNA TGTGCCAGCAGTTCGGGACGGGATTACGAGCAGTACTTC.

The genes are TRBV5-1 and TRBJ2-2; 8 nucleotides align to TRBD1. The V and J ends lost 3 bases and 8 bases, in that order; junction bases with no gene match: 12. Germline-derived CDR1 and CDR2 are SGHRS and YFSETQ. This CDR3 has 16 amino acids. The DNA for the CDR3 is TGCGCCAGCAGCTCCCCCGGACAGGGCGTGAGAGGGGAGCTGTTTTTT. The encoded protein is CASSSPGQGVRGELFF.